This T cell receptor beta chain was identified during a study of CD8+ T cells in alopecia areata. Study conclusions and caveats: Especially in alopecia totalis/universalis, lesional scalp showed greater clonality than normal scalp did.

The CDR3 spans 13 residues. Germline CDR1 reads GTSNPN; CDR2 reads SVGIG (reference sequence). Between the trimmed V and J ends, which lost 2 bases and 5 bases, there was a span of 13 bases. Isolated RNA was reverse transcribed into cDNA used as the sequencing template. Generated by immunoSEQ multiplex PCR, the TCRdb table keeps only in-frame clones and is missing some. The table records over 200,000 clones, 57% of them present only once. About this clone: Antigen unknown.

The origin of this receptor is a human donor with alopecia areata. Here the sequenced sample was CD4+ T cells sorted from blood, taken at week 0. The chain links TRBV30 to TRBJ2-7, with unresolved D. CDR3 protein: CAWSRQVGNEQYF. CDR3 nucleotides: TGTGCCTGGAGTCGGCAGGTTGGGAACGAGCAGTACTTC.